Below, 5 T cell receptor beta chains from the same sample are listed, as sequenced in a study of blood T cell repertoires in COVID-19. Profiled with immunoSEQ multiplex PCR; TCRdb holds only in-frame clones, not every one. This table holds 120,000 to 150,000 clones, approximately 88% found once. The specimen was peripheral blood. The receptors come from a human donor in a cohort sampled during active COVID-19.

The count of this clone is one. The chain combines TRBV18 with TRBJ2-5; a possible D gene is TRBD1 (5 bases). The CDR3 runs 14 residues. Germline lookup yields CDR1 KGHSH and CDR2 LQKENI. V lost 2 bases and J 3 bases, leaving 10 bases between the germline ends. CDR3 in amino acids: CASSPDSGEETQYF. In nucleotides, the CDR3 is TGTGCCAGCTCACCAGACAGTGGAGAAGAGACCCAGTACTTC.

V is TRBV14 and J is TRBJ2-5, with 7 bases fitting TRBD2. Germline CDR1 SGHDN, CDR2 FVKESK. This CDR3 has 15 residues. The V and J ends lost 3 bases and 4 bases, in that order; junction bases with no gene match: 8. The CDR3 region is CASSQRAGVRETQYF. CDR3 in DNA: TGTGCCAGCAGCCAGAGGGCGGGGGTTCGAGAGACCCAGTACTTC. The whole variable domain, remainder taken from reference TRBV14 and TRBJ2-5, is EAGVTQFPSHSVIEKGQTVTLRCDPISGHDNLYWYRRVMGKEIKFLLHFVKESKQDESGMPNNRFLAERTGGTYSTLKVQPAELEDSGVYFCASSQRAGVRETQYFGPGTRLLVL.

The chain employs TRBV5-6 and TRBJ2-7, with TRBD1 identical over 10 bases. The CDR3 length is 14 residues. The germline V gene has CDR1 SGHDT and CDR2 YYEEEE. V lost 2 bases and J lost 4; bases outside the gene matches: 3. The CDR3 sequence: CASSFWDRGYEQYF. CDR3 nucleotide sequence: TGTGCCAGCAGCTTTTGGGACAGGGGATACGAGCAGTACTTC. Filled out from reference TRBV5-6 and TRBJ2-7, the complete variable domain reads DAGVTQSPTHLIKTRGQQVTLRCSPKSGHDTVSWYQQALGQGPQFIFQYYEEEERQRGNFPDRFSGHQFPNYSSELNVNALLLGDSALYLCASSFWDRGYEQYFGPGTRLTVT.

The chain combines TRBV30 with TRBJ1-4; D may be TRBD1 (5 bases). This CDR3 has 15 residues. Germline values: CDR1 GTSNPN, CDR2 SVGIG (reference sequence). With 2 bases removed from V and 11 bases from J, the gap between germline ends came to 21 bases. CDR3 protein: CAWSISGGNEQKLFF. CDR3 nucleotide sequence: TGTGCCTGGAGTATATCGGGGGGTAATGAGCAGAAACTGTTTTTT.

The rearrangement uses TRBV20-1 and TRBJ2-1, with D perhaps matching TRBD1 (6 bases). In germline, CDR1 is DFQATT, CDR2 SNEGSKA (reference sequence). The CDR3 is 14 amino acids. V lost 3 bases to trimming and J lost 1 base, with 10 bases between them. CDR3 bases: TGCAGTGCTAGTAAGGGGGATTCCTACAATGAGCAGTTCTTC. As protein: CSASKGDSYNEQFF.